Described below is a single T cell receptor beta chain sequence and its context. The sample belongs to a study of blood T cells in healthy people across ages. A J-beta primer mix and a sample-barcoded 5' primer were used in a second PCR of roughly 6 to 11 cycles. TCRdb analysed the 5' RACE reads with MiXCR anew, one entry per CDR3 protein. The sample has approximately 760,000 distinct CDR3 sequences, 25% seen once. This sample was shared with a second study, whose subject was T cells of mothers and their children.

The receptor's source is a boy aged 5-17 years in good health. The sample consisted of blood.

The CDR3 region is CATSDGQTYEQYF. CDR3 DNA: TGTGCCACCAGTGATGGCCAGACCTACGAGCAGTACTTC. The chain employs TRBV24-1 and TRBJ2-7; D is ambiguous. This CDR3 is built from 13 residues. V was shortened by 3 bases and J by 2 bases, with 7 bases between the two germline ends. Germline-derived CDR1 and CDR2 are KGHDR and SFDVKD.